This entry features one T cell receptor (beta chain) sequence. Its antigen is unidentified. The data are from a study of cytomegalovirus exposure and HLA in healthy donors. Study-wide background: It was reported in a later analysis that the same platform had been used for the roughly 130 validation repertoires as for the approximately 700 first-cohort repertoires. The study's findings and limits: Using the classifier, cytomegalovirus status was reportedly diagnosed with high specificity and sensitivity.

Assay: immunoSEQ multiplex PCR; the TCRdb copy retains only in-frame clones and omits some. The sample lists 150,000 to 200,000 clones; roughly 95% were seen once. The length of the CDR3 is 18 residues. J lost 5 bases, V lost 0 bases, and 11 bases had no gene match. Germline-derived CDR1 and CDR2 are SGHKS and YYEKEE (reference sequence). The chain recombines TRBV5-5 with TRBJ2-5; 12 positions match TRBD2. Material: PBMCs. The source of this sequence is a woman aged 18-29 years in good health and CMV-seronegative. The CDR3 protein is CASSLAVSLAGGRETQYF. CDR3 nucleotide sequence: TGTGCCAGCAGCTTGGCGGTCTCACTAGCGGGGGGCAGGGAGACCCAGTACTTC.